This T cell receptor (beta chain) was captured in a study of response to subunit inactivated influenza vaccine. The study, taken as a whole, reports: The study's authors posited that every seasonal influenza vaccination enlists few new T cells.

This clonotype was found many times. What it binds is unknown. With V trimmed by 4 bases and J by 0 bases, 5 bases remained unmatched. The germline V gene encodes CDR1 SGDLS and CDR2 YYNGEE. The CDR3 is 15 amino acids. TCRdb reprocessed the RT-PCR reads with MiXCR, giving one entry per CDR3 protein. The table lists some 500,000 distinct CDR3 sequences, 13% of them singletons. This chain joins TRBV9 and TRBJ2-3, with 7 bases aligning to TRBD2. The TCR sequence derives from a man in his forties or fifties who received an inactivated influenza vaccine. Material: PBMCs from blood, obtained about 40 days after vaccination. In DNA form, the CDR3 reads TGTGCCAGCAGCCCCAGAGCGGGAAGCACAGATACGCAGTATTTT. Translation: CASSPRAGSTDTQYF. Drawing the rest from reference TRBV9 and TRBJ2-3, the complete variable domain is DSGVTQTPKHLITATGQRVTLRCSPRSGDLSVYWYQQSLDQGLQFLIQYYNGEERAKGNILERFSAQQFPDLHSELNLSSLELGDSALYFCASSPRAGSTDTQYFGPGTRLTVL.